Sequencing of this TCR beta chain was carried out in a study of neurological immune-mediated disorders. Germline lookup yields CDR1 SGDLS and CDR2 YYNGEE. V shed 1 base, J shed 5 bases, and the junction held 3 bases outside the gene matches. CDR3 length equals 15 residues. TCRdb re-analysed the 5' RACE reads in MiXCR, keeping a single row per CDR3 protein. The sample shows some 54,000 distinct CDR3 sequences, about 10% of them seen only once. Time point here: longitudinal time-point 1 (baseline). This clonotype came up many times. Source material: PBMCs. This rearrangement joins TRBV9 to TRBJ1-5; 10 bases agree with TRBD1. The sequence was collected from a male donor with HTLV-1-associated myelopathy (HAM/TSP). CDR3: CASSVTGTGDQPQHF. For the CDR3, the DNA is TGTGCCAGCAGCGTAACCGGGACAGGGGATCAGCCCCAGCATTTT.